A single sample is the source of the 15 T cell receptor beta chains below, sequenced in a study of T cells expressing NK-cell markers. With the 5' RACE reads reprocessed, TCRdb shows one record per CDR3 protein and no DNA. The sample data list around 260,000 distinct CDR3 sequences. Sequencing was performed on blood T cells: a sorted CD56 or NKG2C T cell subset, CD4+ or CD8+ T cells, or bulk PBMC T cells (not recorded which). The receptors were gathered from a woman between 18 and 75 years old in good health.

The V call is TRBV11-3, the J call TRBJ2-1; TCRdb picks TRBD2, but there is no DNA to check that call. Germline V gene lookup returns CDR1 SGHNT and CDR2 YENEEA. The CDR3 runs to 16 residues. The CDR3 protein is CASSLDAAGAYNEQFF.

This chain joins TRBV29-1 and TRBJ1-4; TCRdb designates TRBD1, a call that cannot be tested without DNA. The CDR3 length is 12 residues. CDR1 is SQVTM, CDR2 ANQGSEA, per germline. Here the CDR3 reads CSATPGGEKLFF.

The chain couples TRBV12-3 or TRBV12-4 to TRBJ2-3; there is no DNA to check the TCRdb D call of TRBD2. The CDR3 has 14 residues. The CDR3 spells CASSLRGVTDTQYF.

V usage is TRBV7-2 and J usage is TRBJ2-1. Germline CDR1 SGHTA, CDR2 FQGNSA. The CDR3 length is 15 residues. The CDR3: CASSLAASGNNEQFF.

The rearrangement uses TRBV12-3 or TRBV12-4 and TRBJ2-7; the D call of TRBD1 rests on TCRdb alone, since no DNA is present to check it. The CDR3 length is 14 residues. The CDR3 sequence: CASSRQGGSYEQYF.

The chain recombines TRBV7-8 with TRBJ2-1; TCRdb indicates TRBD2, and absent DNA this call remains unverified. This CDR3 region has 17 residues. Per germline, CDR1 SGHVS and CDR2 FQNEAQ. The CDR3 is CASSNHALAGADNEQFF. Combining the CDR3 with reference TRBV7-8 and TRBJ2-1 gives the whole variable domain GAGVSQSPRYKVAKRGQDVALRCDPISGHVSLFWYQQALGQGPEFLTYFQNEAQLDKSGLPSDRFFAERPEGSVSTLKIQRTQQEDSAVYLCASSNHALAGADNEQFFGPGTRLTVL.

This chain uses TRBV12-3 or TRBV12-4 with TRBJ2-6. The CDR3 contains 18 residues. CDR3 in amino acids: CASSDRRRGISGANVLTF.

The chain joins TRBV7-2 to TRBJ2-1; TCRdb returns TRBD2, unconfirmable since there is no DNA. The CDR3 covers 13 residues. The germline V gene has CDR1 SGHTA and CDR2 FQGNSA. The CDR3 sequence: CASSSGLAGGQFF.

The genes are TRBV20-1 and TRBJ2-2. CDR1 is DFQATT, CDR2 SNEGSKA, per germline (reference sequence). The CDR3 extends over 13 amino acids. The CDR3 spells CSARGSSAGELFF.

The chain joins TRBV7-2 to TRBJ2-7; with no DNA, the TCRdb D assignment of TRBD1 cannot be verified. The CDR3 is 13 amino acids. The germline V gene has CDR1 SGHTA and CDR2 FQGNSA. This CDR3 is CASSLTGAYEQYF.

V is TRBV21-1 and J is TRBJ2-1; TCRdb lists TRBD1, though no DNA is available to test this call. TRBV21-1 is a pseudogene segment. CDR3 length: 15 amino acids. CDR3 residues: CASSNRDRGDNEQFF.

V gene TRBV6-1 combines with J gene TRBJ2-7; TCRdb's D call, TRBD1, is unchecked because there is no DNA. The CDR3 consists of 14 residues. Looked up from germline, CDR1 is MNHNS and CDR2 is SASEGT. CDR3: CASSKGQISYEQYF.

The J gene is TRBJ2-4, the V gene TRBV5-1; there is no DNA to check the TCRdb D call of TRBD2. This CDR3 region has 14 residues. CDR1 and CDR2 from the germline V gene are SGHRS and YFSETQ. CDR3 loop: CASSFGGRENIQYF.

This chain connects TRBV5-4 to TRBJ2-5; TCRdb returns TRBD2, unconfirmable since there is no DNA. Germline V CDR1 and CDR2: SGHNT, YYREEE (reference sequence). The CDR3 loop spans 14 amino acids. CDR3 residues: CASSSALGQETQYF.

The V and J genes are TRBV7-6 and TRBJ2-2; TCRdb's assignment of TRBD2 cannot be checked, as there is no DNA. There are 14 residues in the CDR3. Germline lookup yields CDR1 SGHVS and CDR2 FNYEAQ. Here the CDR3 reads CASSLEAAAGELFF.